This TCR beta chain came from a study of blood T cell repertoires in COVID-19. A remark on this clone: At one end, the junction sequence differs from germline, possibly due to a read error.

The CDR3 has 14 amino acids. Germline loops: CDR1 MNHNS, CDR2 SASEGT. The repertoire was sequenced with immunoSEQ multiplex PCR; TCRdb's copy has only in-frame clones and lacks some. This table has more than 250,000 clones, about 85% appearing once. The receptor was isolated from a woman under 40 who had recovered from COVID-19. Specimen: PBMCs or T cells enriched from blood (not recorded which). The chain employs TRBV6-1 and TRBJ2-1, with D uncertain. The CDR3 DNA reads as TGTGCCAGCAGGGAAGGTTCGTTGCGAGATGAGCAGTTCTTC. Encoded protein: CASREGSLRDEQFF.